This TCR beta chain was profiled in a study of cytomegalovirus exposure and HLA in healthy donors. This table comes from immunoSEQ multiplex PCR, and its TCRdb copy is limited to in-frame clones, with some not included. This table has about 58,000 clones, about 92% appearing once. The donors belonged to the roughly 130-subject validation cohort, separate from the approximately 700-subject first cohort. The germline CDR1 and CDR2 sequences are SGHDT and YYEEEE. The J segment lost 4 bases and the V segment lost 0 bases, leaving 4 bases of the junction unmatched. This CDR3 contains 15 residues. About this clone: Its antigen is as yet unknown.

Regarding the study as a whole: Confirmation in vitro established that a few CMV-associated chains were specific for CMV antigens.

The chain uses TRBV5-6 and TRBJ2-1; TRBD1 aligns across 7 bases. The receptor was derived from a man between 18 and 35 years old in good health and CMV-seronegative. Source material: PBMCs. The CDR3 coding sequence is TGTGCCAGCAGCTTGGTGGGACAGAGTTACAATGAGCAGTTCTTC. It yields the protein CASSLVGQSYNEQFF. The whole variable domain, remainder taken from reference TRBV5-6 and TRBJ2-1, is DAGVTQSPTHLIKTRGQQVTLRCSPKSGHDTVSWYQQALGQGPQFIFQYYEEEERQRGNFPDRFSGHQFPNYSSELNVNALLLGDSALYLCASSLVGQSYNEQFFGPGTRLTVL.